This T cell receptor beta chain was sequenced during a study of cytomegalovirus exposure and HLA in healthy donors. Study observations and caveats: CMV serostatus was the sole immune exposure data available. Later findings reportedly placed an Asian-associated ancestry cluster below the roughly 690-donor mean for N-insertions. The authors assumed roughly uniform sequencing depth across donors for presence/absence analyses. CMV antigen specificity was confirmed in vitro for a few CMV-associated chains.

Primers for the PCR totalled 60 Vbeta and 13 Jbeta. Method: immunoSEQ multiplex PCR; TCRdb's copy keeps in-frame clones and lacks some. This table holds roughly 65,000 clones, roughly two thirds found once. Turning to this clone: Its specificity is not known.

V lost 5 bases and J lost 6; bases outside the gene matches: 9. The CDR3 spans 15 residues. Germline values: CDR1 MNHEY, CDR2 SVGAGI. Sample: PBMCs. The receptor comes from a man in his forties in good health and CMV-seropositive. The chain combines TRBV6-5 with TRBJ2-7; 11 nucleotides align to TRBD2. Written as DNA, the CDR3 is TGTGCCAGCAGTCAAACTAGCGGGGGTTCAGGCGAGCAGTACTTC. This codes for CASSQTSGGSGEQYF.